Sequencing of this TCR beta chain was carried out in a study of cytomegalovirus exposure and HLA in healthy donors. Vbeta (60) and Jbeta (13) primers were used in the PCR. Data came from immunoSEQ multiplex PCR; TCRdb stores just in-frame clones and leaves some out. Of over 75,000 clones listed, approximately 80% were seen once; the top ten hold approximately 0.83%. V was clipped by 4 bases and J by 2 bases, with 9 bases between them. This CDR3 is built from 14 residues. The germline V gene has CDR1 SGDLS and CDR2 YYNGEE. Sequencing input: PBMCs. This TCR was sampled from a woman in her fifties or sixties in good health and CMV-seronegative. The chain recombines TRBV9 with TRBJ2-2, with TRBD1 as a possible D gene (5 bases). CDR3 in DNA: TGTGCCAGCAGCCCAACAGGCAACACCGGGGAGCTGTTTTTT. It specifies CASSPTGNTGELFF.